This T cell receptor (beta chain) was identified in a study of OX40 agonist ivuxolimab in advanced cancers. Study-level information: Dosing consisted of intravenous ivuxolimab at 0.01 to 10 mg/kg every 2 weeks. Averaging 60 years in age, with a range of roughly 23 to 80, the cohort was around 87% male.

As concerns this clone: Its specificity is not known.

The V segment lost 4 bases and the J segment 0 bases; nucleotides outside the gene matches: 11. Germline CDR1 reads MGHRA; CDR2 reads YSYEKL. The CDR3 consists of 20 residues. Study results and caveats: Clonal expansion from baseline to week 6 occurred in both CD4+ and CD8+ T cells.

Patients were ruled out by autoimmune disease history or systemic immunosuppression. Libraries were prepared by immunoSEQ multiplex PCR; TCRdb keeps only in-frame clonotypes and omits some of them. This sample has over 50,000 clones, with under 90% found just once. V and J are TRBV4-1 and TRBJ2-1, with 14 nucleotides matching TRBD2. The source is an adult with an advanced solid tumor such as melanoma, head and neck, liver or kidney cancer. This specimen consisted of CD4+ or CD8+ T cells sorted from blood, obtained in a trial of the OX40 agonist ivuxolimab. CDR3 coding DNA: TGCGCCAGCAGCCGTCTTCCCGGGACTAGCGGGAGCAGCTCCTACAATGAGCAGTTCTTC. Protein product: CASSRLPGTSGSSSYNEQFF.